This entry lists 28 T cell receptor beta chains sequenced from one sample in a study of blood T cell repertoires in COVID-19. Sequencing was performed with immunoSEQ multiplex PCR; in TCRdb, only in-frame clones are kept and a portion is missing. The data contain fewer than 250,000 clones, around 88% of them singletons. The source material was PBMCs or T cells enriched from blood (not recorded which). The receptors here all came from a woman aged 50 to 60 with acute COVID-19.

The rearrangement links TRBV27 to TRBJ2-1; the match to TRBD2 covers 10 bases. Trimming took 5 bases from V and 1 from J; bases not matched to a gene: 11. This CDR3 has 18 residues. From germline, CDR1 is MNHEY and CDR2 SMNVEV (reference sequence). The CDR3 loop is CASSPSSGRAFSYNEQFF. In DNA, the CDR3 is TGTGCCAGCAGTCCCTCCAGCGGGAGGGCCTTTTCCTACAATGAGCAGTTCTTC.

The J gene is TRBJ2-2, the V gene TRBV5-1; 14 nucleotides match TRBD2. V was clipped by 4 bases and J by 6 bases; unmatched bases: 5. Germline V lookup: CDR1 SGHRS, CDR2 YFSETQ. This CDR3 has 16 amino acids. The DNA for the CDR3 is TGCGCCAGCAGCCTCCAGACTAGCGGGAGGGCCGGGGAGCTGTTTTTT. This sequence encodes CASSLQTSGRAGELFF.

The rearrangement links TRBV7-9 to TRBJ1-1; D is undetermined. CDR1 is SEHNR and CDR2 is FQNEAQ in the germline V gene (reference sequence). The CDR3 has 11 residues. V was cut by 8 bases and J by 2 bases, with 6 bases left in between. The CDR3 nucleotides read TGTGCCAGCCGGGATAACACTGAAGCTTTCTTT. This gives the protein CASRDNTEAFF.

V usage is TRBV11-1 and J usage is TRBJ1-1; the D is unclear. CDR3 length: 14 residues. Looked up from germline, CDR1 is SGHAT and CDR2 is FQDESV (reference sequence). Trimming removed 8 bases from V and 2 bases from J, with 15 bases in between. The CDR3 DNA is TGTGCCAGCGGCTCTAGGACGGGAAACACTGAAGCTTTCTTT. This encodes CASGSRTGNTEAFF.

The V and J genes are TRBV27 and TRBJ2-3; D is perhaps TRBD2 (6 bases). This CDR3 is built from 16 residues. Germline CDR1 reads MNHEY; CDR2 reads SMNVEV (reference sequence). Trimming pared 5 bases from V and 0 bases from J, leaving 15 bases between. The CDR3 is CASSPRDSTSTDTQYF. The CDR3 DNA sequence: TGTGCCAGCAGTCCCCGGGACTCTACTAGCACAGATACGCAGTATTTT.

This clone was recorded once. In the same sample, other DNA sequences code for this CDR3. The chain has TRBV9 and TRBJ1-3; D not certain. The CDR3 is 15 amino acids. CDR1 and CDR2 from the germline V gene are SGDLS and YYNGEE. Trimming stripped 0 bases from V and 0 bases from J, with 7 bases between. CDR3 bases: TGTGCCAGCAGCGTAGGGCAGTACTCTGGAAACACCATATATTTT. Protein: CASSVGQYSGNTIYF.

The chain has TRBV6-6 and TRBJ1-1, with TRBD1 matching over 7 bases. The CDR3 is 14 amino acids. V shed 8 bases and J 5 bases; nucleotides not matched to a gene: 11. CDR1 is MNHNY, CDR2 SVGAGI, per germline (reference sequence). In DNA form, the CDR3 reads TGTGCCAGCGATGGTTCGGCAGGGGGAACTGAAGCTTTCTTT. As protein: CASDGSAGGTEAFF.

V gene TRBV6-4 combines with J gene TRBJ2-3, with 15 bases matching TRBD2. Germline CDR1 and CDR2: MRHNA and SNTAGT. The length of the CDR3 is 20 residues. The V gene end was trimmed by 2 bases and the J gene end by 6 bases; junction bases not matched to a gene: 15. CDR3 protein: CASSDRGLAGGPFPQDTQYF. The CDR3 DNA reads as TGTGCCAGCAGTGACCGTGGACTAGCGGGAGGGCCGTTCCCACAGGATACGCAGTATTTT.

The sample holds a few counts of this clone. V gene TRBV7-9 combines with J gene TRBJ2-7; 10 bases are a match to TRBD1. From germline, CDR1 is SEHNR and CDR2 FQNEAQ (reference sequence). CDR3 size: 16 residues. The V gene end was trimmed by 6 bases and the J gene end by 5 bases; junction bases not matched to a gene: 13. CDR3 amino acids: CASSPTWTGGGDEQYF. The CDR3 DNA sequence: TGTGCCAGCAGTCCAACCTGGACAGGGGGTGGGGACGAGCAGTACTTC.

Written as DNA, the CDR3 is TGTGCCAGCAGTTCCAATAGCGGGAGCCCCTACGAGCAGTACTTC. Encoded protein: CASSSNSGSPYEQYF. This sequence joins TRBV28 and TRBJ2-7, with 9 nucleotides matching TRBD2. V gave up 4 bases and J gave up 2 bases; unmatched junction bases: 6. The CDR3 is made up of 15 amino acids. CDR1 and CDR2 (germline): MDHEN, SYDVKM.

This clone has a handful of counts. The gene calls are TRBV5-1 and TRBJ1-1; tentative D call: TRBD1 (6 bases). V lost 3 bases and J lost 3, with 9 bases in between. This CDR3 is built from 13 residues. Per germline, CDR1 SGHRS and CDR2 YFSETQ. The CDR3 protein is CASSSGQYTEAFF. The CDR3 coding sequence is TGCGCCAGCAGCTCTGGACAGTACACTGAAGCTTTCTTT. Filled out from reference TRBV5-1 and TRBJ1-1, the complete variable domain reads KAGVTQTPRYLIKTRGQQVTLSCSPISGHRSVSWYQQTPGQGLQFLFEYFSETQRNKGNFPGRFSGRQFSNSRSEMNVSTLELGDSALYLCASSSGQYTEAFFGQGTRLTVV.

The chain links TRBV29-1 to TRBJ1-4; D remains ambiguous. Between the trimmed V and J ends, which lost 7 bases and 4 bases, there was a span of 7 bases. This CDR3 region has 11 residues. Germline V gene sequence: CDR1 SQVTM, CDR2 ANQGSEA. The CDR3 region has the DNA TGCAGCGCCCTCGTTAATGAAAAACTGTTTTTT. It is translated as CSALVNEKLFF.

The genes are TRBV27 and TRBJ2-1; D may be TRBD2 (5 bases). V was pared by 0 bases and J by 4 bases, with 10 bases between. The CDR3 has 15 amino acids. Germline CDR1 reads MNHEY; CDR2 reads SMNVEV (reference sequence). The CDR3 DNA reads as TGTGCCAGCAGTTTATCGAGGGTCGGTTACAATGAGCAGTTCTTC. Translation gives CASSLSRVGYNEQFF.

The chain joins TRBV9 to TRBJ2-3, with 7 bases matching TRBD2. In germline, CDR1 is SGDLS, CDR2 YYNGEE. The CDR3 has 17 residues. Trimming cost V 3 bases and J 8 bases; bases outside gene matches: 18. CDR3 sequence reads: CASSEFSGLGVSGTQYF. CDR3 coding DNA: TGTGCCAGCAGCGAATTTTCCGGACTAGGTGTATCCGGTACGCAGTATTTT. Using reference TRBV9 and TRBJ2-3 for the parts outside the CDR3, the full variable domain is DSGVTQTPKHLITATGQRVTLRCSPRSGDLSVYWYQQSLDQGLQFLIQYYNGEERAKGNILERFSAQQFPDLHSELNLSSLELGDSALYFCASSEFSGLGVSGTQYFGPGTRLTVL.

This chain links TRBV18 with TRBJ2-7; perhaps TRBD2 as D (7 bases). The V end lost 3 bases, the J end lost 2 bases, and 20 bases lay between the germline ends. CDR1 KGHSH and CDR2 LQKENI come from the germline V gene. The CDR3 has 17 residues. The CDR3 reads CASSPVGGPLTPYEQYF. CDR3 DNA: TGTGCCAGCTCACCGGTCGGGGGGCCCCTAACACCCTACGAGCAGTACTTC.

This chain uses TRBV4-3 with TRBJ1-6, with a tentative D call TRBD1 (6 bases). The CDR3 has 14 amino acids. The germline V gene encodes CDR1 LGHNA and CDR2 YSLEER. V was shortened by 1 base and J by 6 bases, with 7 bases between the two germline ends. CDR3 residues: CASSQGRGNSPLHF. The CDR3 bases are TGCGCCAGCAGCCAAGGCAGGGGTAATTCACCCCTCCACTTT.

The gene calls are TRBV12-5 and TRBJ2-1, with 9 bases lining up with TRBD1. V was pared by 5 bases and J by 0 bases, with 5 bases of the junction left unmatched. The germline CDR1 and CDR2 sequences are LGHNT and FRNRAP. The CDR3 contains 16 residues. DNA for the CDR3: TGTGCTAGTGGTACAGGGGGCCCAAGCTCCTACAATGAGCAGTTCTTC. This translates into CASGTGGPSSYNEQFF. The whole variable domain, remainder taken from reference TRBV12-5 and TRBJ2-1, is DARVTQTPRHKVTEMGQEVTMRCQPILGHNTVFWYRQTMMQGLELLAYFRNRAPLDDSGMPKDRFSAEMPDATLATLKIQPSEPRDSAVYFCASGTGGPSSYNEQFFGPGTRLTVL.

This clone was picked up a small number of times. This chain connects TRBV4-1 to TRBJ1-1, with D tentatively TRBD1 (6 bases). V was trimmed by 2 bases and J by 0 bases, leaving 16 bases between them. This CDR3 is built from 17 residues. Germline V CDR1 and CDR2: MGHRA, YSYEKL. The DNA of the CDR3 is TGCGCCAGCAGCCAATGGGGGGGCTGGCCCATGAACACTGAAGCTTTCTTT. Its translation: CASSQWGGWPMNTEAFF.

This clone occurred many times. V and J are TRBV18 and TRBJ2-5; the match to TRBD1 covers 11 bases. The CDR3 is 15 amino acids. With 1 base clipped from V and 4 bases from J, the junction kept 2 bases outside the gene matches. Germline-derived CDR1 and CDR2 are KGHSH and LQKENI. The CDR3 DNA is TGTGCCAGCTCACCACGGGGACAGGGGGGAGAGACCCAGTACTTC. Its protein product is CASSPRGQGGETQYF. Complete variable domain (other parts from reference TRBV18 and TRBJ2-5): NAGVMQNPRHLVRRRGQEARLRCSPMKGHSHVYWYRQLPEEGLKFMVYLQKENIIDESGMPKERFSAEFPKEGPSILRIQQVVRGDSAAYFCASSPRGQGGETQYFGPGTRLLVL.

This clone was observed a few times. CDR3 in DNA: TGTGCCAGCTCCCGACAGGGAACGCTTACTAATGAAAAACTGTTTTTT. Translation: CASSRQGTLTNEKLFF. This sequence joins TRBV18 and TRBJ1-4; 7 bases are a match to TRBD1. The trim removed 6 bases at V and 2 bases at J, leaving 9 bases unmatched. Germline V gives CDR1 KGHSH, CDR2 LQKENI. CDR3 length equals 16 residues.

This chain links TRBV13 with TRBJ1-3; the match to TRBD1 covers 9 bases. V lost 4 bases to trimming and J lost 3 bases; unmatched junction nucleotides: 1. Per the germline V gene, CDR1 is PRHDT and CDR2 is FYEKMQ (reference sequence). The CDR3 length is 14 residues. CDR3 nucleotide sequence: TGTGCCAGCAGCTCGACAGGGGGTGGAAACACCATATATTTT. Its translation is CASSSTGGGNTIYF. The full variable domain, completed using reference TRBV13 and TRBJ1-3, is AAGVIQSPRHLIKEKRETATLKCYPIPRHDTVYWYQQGPGQDPQFLISFYEKMQSDKGSIPDRFSAQQFSDYHSELNMSSLELGDSALYFCASSSTGGGNTIYFGEGSWLTVV.

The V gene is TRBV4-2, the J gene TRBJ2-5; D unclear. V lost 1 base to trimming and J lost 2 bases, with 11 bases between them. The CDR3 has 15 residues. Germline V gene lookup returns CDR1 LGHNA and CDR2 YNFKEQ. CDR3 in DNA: TGTGCCAGCAGCCAAGCTGAGAGGAGACAAGAGACCCAGTACTTC. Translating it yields CASSQAERRQETQYF.

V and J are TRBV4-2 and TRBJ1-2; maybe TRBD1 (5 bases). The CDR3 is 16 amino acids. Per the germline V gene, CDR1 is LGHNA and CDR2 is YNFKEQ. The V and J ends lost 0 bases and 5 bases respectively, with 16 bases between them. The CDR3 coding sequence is TGTGCCAGCAGCCAAGAAGGAGGGGCAGAACTTTATGGCTACACCTTC. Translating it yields CASSQEGGAELYGYTF.

In DNA form, the CDR3 reads TGTGCCAGCTCACCCTTCCCCGGGGAGCTGTTTTTT. Translating gives CASSPFPGELFF. This chain connects TRBV18 to TRBJ2-2; D gene ambiguous. The germline gives CDR1 KGHSH, CDR2 LQKENI. CDR3 length: 12 residues. Trimming cost V 3 bases and J 6 bases, with 5 bases left between them.

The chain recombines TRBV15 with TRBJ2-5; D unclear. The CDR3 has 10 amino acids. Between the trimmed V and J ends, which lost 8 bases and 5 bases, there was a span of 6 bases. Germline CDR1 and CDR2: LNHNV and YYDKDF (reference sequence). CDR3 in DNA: TGTGCCACCCCTCGGGAGACCCAGTACTTC. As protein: CATPRETQYF.

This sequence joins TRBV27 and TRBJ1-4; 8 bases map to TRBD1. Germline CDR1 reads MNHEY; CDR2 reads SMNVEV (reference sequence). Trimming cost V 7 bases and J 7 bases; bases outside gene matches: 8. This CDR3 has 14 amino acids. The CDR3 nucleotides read TGTGCCAGCATCACGGACAGGGTTGGTGAAAAACTGTTTTTT. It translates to CASITDRVGEKLFF.

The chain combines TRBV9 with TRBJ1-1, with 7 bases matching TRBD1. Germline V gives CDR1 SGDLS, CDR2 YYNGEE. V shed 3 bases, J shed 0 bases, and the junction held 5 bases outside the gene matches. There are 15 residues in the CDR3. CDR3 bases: TGTGCCAGCAGCGGCCCACAGGGGTTGAACACTGAAGCTTTCTTT. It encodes CASSGPQGLNTEAFF. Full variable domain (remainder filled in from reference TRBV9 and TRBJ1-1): DSGVTQTPKHLITATGQRVTLRCSPRSGDLSVYWYQQSLDQGLQFLIQYYNGEERAKGNILERFSAQQFPDLHSELNLSSLELGDSALYFCASSGPQGLNTEAFFGQGTRLTVV.

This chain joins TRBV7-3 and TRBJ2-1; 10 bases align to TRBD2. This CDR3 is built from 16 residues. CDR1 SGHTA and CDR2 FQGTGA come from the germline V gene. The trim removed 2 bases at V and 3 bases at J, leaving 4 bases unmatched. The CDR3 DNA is TGTGCCAGCAGCTTAGACGTAGCGGGGGGCTACAATGAGCAGTTCTTC. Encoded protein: CASSLDVAGGYNEQFF.